These T cell receptor beta chains were read from a single sample in a study of a mutant IDH1 vaccine in newly diagnosed glioma. Sequencing used immunoSEQ multiplex PCR; TCRdb keeps in-frame clones, though not all of them. The profile shows tens of thousands of clones, under 90% of them singletons. The sample here was PBMCs, taken from a glioma patient treated with radiotherapy, temozolomide or both. The receptors stem from a woman aged 50 to 60 with glioma. The CDR3 runs from the conserved cysteine through the conserved F or W. The D gene is left open where the match is weak. Where a row states a size, it is once, few, many or the class of an expanded clone; other rows omit it.

v_gene,d_gene,len,j_gene,abundance,CDR3aa,CDR3nt
TRBV5-1,.,13,TRBJ2-5,.,CASRLGETETQYF,TGCGCCAGCCGTTTAGGGGAGACGGAGACCCAGTACTTC
TRBV27,.,12,TRBJ1-5,.,CASSFGGQPQHF,TGTGCCAGCAGTTTCGGGGGTCAGCCCCAGCATTTT
TRBV5-1,.,13,TRBJ1-1,.,CASSRDRGGEAFF,TGCGCCAGCAGCCGCGACAGAGGAGGTGAAGCTTTCTTT
TRBV28,.,16,TRBJ1-6,.,CASTLVAGTLISPLHF,TGTGCCAGCACCCTAGTGGCAGGGACTCTGATTTCACCCCTCCACTTT
TRBV13,.,14,TRBJ2-1,.,CASSPTPSSHEQFF,TGTGCCAGCAGCCCCACCCCTAGTTCGCATGAGCAGTTCTTC
TRBV15,TRBD1,16,TRBJ2-1,.,CAASRAGTGLNNEQFF,TGTGCCGCCAGCAGGGCGGGGACAGGGCTCAACAATGAGCAGTTCTTC
TRBV7-3,TRBD1,16,TRBJ2-2,.,CASRHIWDRGLRELFF,TGTGCCAGCAGACATATTTGGGACAGGGGATTAAGGGAGCTGTTTTTT
TRBV2,.,14,TRBJ1-5,.,CASSQSSGEQPQHF,TGTGCCAGCAGTCAATCGTCAGGGGAACAGCCCCAGCATTTT
TRBV7-9,.,14,TRBJ1-1,.,CASSFRGGATEAFF,TGTGCCAGCAGCTTCAGGGGAGGTGCCACTGAAGCTTTCTTT
TRBV4-3,.,15,TRBJ1-2,.,CASSQGDQEGYGYTF,TGCGCCAGCAGCCAAGGGGACCAAGAGGGCTATGGCTACACCTTC
TRBV12-5,.,14,TRBJ2-7,.,CASGLGGAGNEQYF,TGTGCTAGTGGTTTGGGGGGCGCGGGCAACGAGCAGTACTTC
TRBV11-2,TRBD1,14,TRBJ1-1,.,CASSATTGYREAFF,TGTGCCAGCAGCGCTACGACAGGGTACCGAGAAGCTTTCTTT
TRBV6-5,TRBD2,15,TRBJ2-7,.,CASSYSRGGSYEQYF,TGTGCCAGCAGTTACTCACGGGGGGGGTCCTACGAGCAGTACTTC
TRBV29-1,TRBD1,13,TRBJ1-1,.,CSSKTGGYAEAFF,TGCAGCTCCAAAACAGGGGGCTATGCTGAAGCTTTCTTT
TRBV7-2,.,15,TRBJ2-7,.,CASNLKADFSYEQYF,TGTGCCAGCAACCTAAAAGCGGATTTCTCCTACGAGCAGTACTTC
TRBV28,TRBD1,13,TRBJ1-2,once,CASTGQGARGYTF,TGTGCCAGCACGGGACAGGGGGCGCGTGGCTACACCTTC
TRBV4-3,TRBD2,16,TRBJ2-7,.,CASSPSGTRSSYEQYF,TGCGCCAGCAGCCCATCCGGGACTAGGAGTTCCTACGAGCAGTACTTC
TRBV2,TRBD1,12,TRBJ1-2,.,CASRAGGSGYTF,TGTGCCAGCAGGGCAGGGGGGTCTGGCTACACCTTC
TRBV7-2,.,12,TRBJ2-7,.,CASSLGYGSGNF,TGTGCCAGCAGCTTAGGGTACGGGTCCGGGAACTTC
TRBV10-2,.,15,TRBJ1-1,.,CASSEFGRGSTEAFF,TGCGCCAGCAGTGAGTTCGGCAGGGGTAGCACTGAAGCTTTCTTT
TRBV7-9,.,15,TRBJ2-7,.,CASSLGQGLTYEQYF,TGTGCCAGCAGCTTAGGACAGGGACTCACCTACGAGCAGTACTTC
TRBV11-2,.,14,TRBJ1-2,.,CASSLGAGFYGYTF,TGTGCCAGCAGCTTGGGGGCGGGCTTCTATGGCTACACCTTC
TRBV9,.,16,TRBJ2-7,.,CASSVGTGESFYEQYF,TGTGCCAGCAGCGTAGGTACAGGAGAGTCCTTCTACGAGCAGTACTTC
TRBV5-1,.,17,TRBJ2-3,.,CASSLGFGGGGTDTQYF,TGCGCCAGCAGCTTGGGATTTGGGGGCGGGGGCACAGATACGCAGTATTTT
TRBV15,TRBD1,16,TRBJ2-7,.,CATSRDLGQGGYEQYF,TGTGCCACCAGCAGAGACCTAGGACAGGGTGGGTACGAGCAGTACTTC
TRBV6-1,.,15,TRBJ1-1,.,CASSPGSGSPTEAFF,TGTGCCAGCAGCCCTGGGTCGGGAAGCCCCACTGAAGCTTTCTTT
TRBV29-1,.,12,TRBJ1-1,.,CSVEKAVLWAFF,TGCAGCGTTGAAAAGGCAGTTCTATGGGCTTTCTTT
TRBV19,.,16,TRBJ1-2,.,CASTLSGTLSRYGYTF,TGTGCCAGTACTCTATCAGGGACCCTCTCCCGCTATGGCTACACCTTC
TRBV14,.,15,TRBJ2-4,.,CASSRAAFGKNIQYF,TGTGCCAGCAGCCGAGCGGCCTTTGGCAAAAACATTCAGTACTTC
TRBV7-2,.,14,TRBJ2-7,.,CASSLDHNSYEQYF,TGTGCCAGCAGCTTAGATCACAATTCCTACGAGCAGTACTTC
TRBV5-1,TRBD1,17,TRBJ1-2,.,CASSLVGTASGGHGYTF,TGCGCCAGCAGCTTGGTGGGGACAGCCTCTGGAGGTCATGGCTACACCTTC
TRBV14,TRBD2,18,TRBJ2-3,.,CASSPTGGPINYADTQYF,TGTGCCAGCAGCCCGACGGGGGGGCCAATAAATTACGCAGATACGCAGTATTTT
TRBV6-1,.,13,TRBJ1-2,.,CASSQGENYGYTF,TGTGCCAGCAGTCAAGGGGAGAACTATGGCTACACCTTC
TRBV9,TRBD1,12,TRBJ1-2,.,CASRDRVGGYTF,TGTGCCAGCAGAGACAGGGTGGGAGGCTACACCTTC
TRBV30,TRBD1,13,TRBJ1-6,.,CAWSGQGGSPLHF,TGTGCCTGGAGCGGACAGGGCGGGTCACCCCTCCACTTT
TRBV27,.,13,TRBJ2-7,.,CASSFSIAYEQYF,TGTGCCAGCAGTTTTTCCATAGCCTACGAGCAGTACTTC
TRBV4-2,.,14,TRBJ1-2,few,CASSQEKQRAGYTF,TGTGCCAGCAGCCAAGAAAAACAGCGGGCCGGCTACACCTTC
TRBV15,.,14,TRBJ1-1,.,CATSRGGTLYEAFF,TGTGCCACCAGCAGAGGCGGGACACTATATGAAGCTTTCTTT
TRBV9,.,14,TRBJ2-7,.,CASSVGPVTDEQYF,TGTGCCAGCAGCGTAGGACCGGTAACCGACGAGCAGTACTTC
TRBV6-1,.,15,TRBJ2-7,.,CASTPSGQGYHEQYF,TGTGCCAGCACCCCGAGCGGGCAGGGGTACCACGAGCAGTACTTC
TRBV4-2,.,15,TRBJ2-1,.,CASSQERQRMGEQFF,TGTGCCAGCAGCCAAGAAAGGCAGCGGATGGGTGAGCAGTTCTTC
TRBV6-5,.,13,TRBJ1-3,once,CASSSLSGNTIYF,TGTGCCAGCAGTTCCCTATCCGGAAACACCATATATTTT